A selection of T cell receptor beta chains follows, all from one sample in a study of OX40 agonist ivuxolimab in advanced cancers. Assay used: immunoSEQ multiplex PCR; TCRdb lists only in-frame clones, some missing. The sample carries 30,000 to 40,000 clones, approximately 90% recorded once. Here the sequenced sample was CD4+ or CD8+ T cells sorted from blood, taken in a trial of the OX40 agonist ivuxolimab. The receptors here all came from an adult with an advanced solid tumor such as melanoma, head and neck, liver or kidney cancer. The CDR3 runs from the conserved cysteine through the conserved F or W. The D gene is left open where the match is weak. Size tells how often a clone was seen (once, few, many) or the class of an expanded clone, and some rows leave it out.

>TRBJ2-3|-|-|TRBV5-1
TGCGCCAGCAGCTTGGGTCGTGGGAACCCTAGCACAGATACGCAGTATTTT
CASSLGRGNPSTDTQYF
>TRBJ2-7|-|TRBD1|TRBV11-2
TGTGCCAGCAGCTTAGTGGGACCGGGACAGGGGAATGGCGAGCAGTACTTC
CASSLVGPGQGNGEQYF
>TRBJ2-2|once|-|TRBV19
TGTGCCAGTAGGCTTAGTGGGGCCCCCACCGGGGAGCTGTTTTTT
CASRLSGAPTGELFF
>TRBJ2-7|-|-|TRBV11-3
TGTGCCAGCAGCTTAGGCGGGACAGTCAGGATCGACGAGCAGTACTTC
CASSLGGTVRIDEQYF
>TRBJ1-2|-|-|TRBV15
TGTGCCACCAGCAGAGATTTGACAGGACCTTATGGCTACACCTTC
CATSRDLTGPYGYTF
>TRBJ1-1|-|-|TRBV6-5
TGTGCCAGCAGTTACTATGGGGGAATGAACACTGAAGCTTTCTTT
CASSYYGGMNTEAFF
>TRBJ1-3|-|-|TRBV7-2
TGTGCCAGCAGCTTACTCCCGTCCTCTGGAAACACCATATATTTT
CASSLLPSSGNTIYF
>TRBJ2-2|-|-|TRBV6-6
TGTGCCAGCAGTAGAGCCGGGACACCCAACACCGGGGAGCTGTTTTTT
CASSRAGTPNTGELFF
>TRBJ2-3|-|-|TRBV10-3
TGTGCCATCAGTTCCGGGACTGACCGTTCAGATACGCAGTATTTT
CAISSGTDRSDTQYF
>TRBJ2-7|-|-|TRBV14
TGTGCCAGCAGCCTACAGCCCTCATCCTACGAGCAGTACTTC
CASSLQPSSYEQYF
>TRBJ2-3|-|TRBD1|TRBV10-3
TGTGCCATCCAAAGGGACAGTAACCCTAGCACAGATACGCAGTATTTT
CAIQRDSNPSTDTQYF
>TRBJ2-7|-|-|TRBV7-8
TGTGCCAGCAGCTTCCAGACAGGTCCCTACGAGCAGTACTTC
CASSFQTGPYEQYF
>TRBJ1-2|-|-|TRBV7-2
TGTGCCAGCAGCCTAATGGACAGTGGCTACACCTTC
CASSLMDSGYTF
>TRBJ1-3|-|TRBD1|TRBV10-3
TGTGCCATCAGGGGACAGGCCGGATGGGACACCATATATTTT
CAIRGQAGWDTIYF
>TRBJ2-5|-|-|TRBV4-1
TGCGCCAGCAGCCAAGCCCACGGTCCGGAGACCCAGTACTTC
CASSQAHGPETQYF
>TRBJ1-1|-|TRBD1|TRBV2
TGTGCCAGCAGTGAATGGGGTCAGGGGGCATCAGAAGCTTTCTTT
CASSEWGQGASEAFF
>TRBJ2-5|-|-|TRBV9
TGTGCCAGCAGCCTCGCAGGCAGGGAGGAAGAGACCCAGTACTTC
CASSLAGREEETQYF
>TRBJ1-5|-|-|TRBV7-3
TGTGCCAGCAGCTCGGGACAAAATCAGCCCCAGCATTTT
CASSSGQNQPQHF
>TRBJ1-4|-|-|TRBV18
TGTGCCAGCTCACCATTTGCGACAGAGCTAAATGAAAAACTGTTTTTT
CASSPFATELNEKLFF
>TRBJ2-7|-|-|TRBV11-2
TGTGCCAGCAGCTTAGATTTTGCAGGGCTATCCTACGAGCAGTACTTC
CASSLDFAGLSYEQYF
>TRBJ1-1|-|-|TRBV29-1
TGCAGCACACAGACACAGGGTAGAATGAACACTGAAGCTTTCTTT
CSTQTQGRMNTEAFF
>TRBJ2-2|-|TRBD1|TRBV19
TGTGCCAGTACTAGGGGGCGAAACACCGGGGAGCTGTTTTTT
CASTRGRNTGELFF
>TRBJ1-6|-|TRBD1|TRBV7-3
TGTGCCAGCAGCTTACGGGACAGAAATTCACCCCTCCACTTT
CASSLRDRNSPLHF
>TRBJ2-5|-|-|TRBV10-1
TGCGCCAGAGGACTAGTGGGGGGGCGGGAGACCCAGTACTTC
CARGLVGGRETQYF
>TRBJ1-2|-|-|TRBV6-1
TGTGCCAGCAGTGAACAGGGAAACTATGGCTACACCTTC
CASSEQGNYGYTF
>TRBJ1-1|-|-|TRBV6-6
TGTGCCAGCATCCACCGGAAAGGGAACACTGAAGCTTTCTTT
CASIHRKGNTEAFF
>TRBJ1-1|-|-|TRBV29-1
TGCAGCGTTATTAGCAGCACTAACACTGAAGCTTTCTTT
CSVISSTNTEAFF
>TRBJ1-2|few|-|TRBV7-2
TGTGCCAGCACCCCAGAGGGGGGCGCGATAACCTATGGCTACACCTTC
CASTPEGGAITYGYTF
>TRBJ1-5|-|-|TRBV21-1
TGTGCCAGCAGCCGCGGGGGGGGCAACAATCAGCCCCAGCATTTT
CASSRGGGNNQPQHF
>TRBJ2-7|-|-|TRBV5-5
TGTGCCAGCAGCTTGGATCCGGGCGCCTACGAGCAGTACTTC
CASSLDPGAYEQYF
>TRBJ2-1|-|-|TRBV5-1
TGCGCCAGCAGCTTGAGTCAAGGGGCGGGGAGCGGCGCGAATGAGCAGTTCTTC
CASSLSQGAGSGANEQFF
>TRBJ2-2|-|-|TRBV4-2
TGTGCCAGCAGGGGTCTGGGGGGGCCCGGGGAGCTGTTTTTT
CASRGLGGPGELFF